Below, one T cell receptor (beta chain) is given with its context. This clonotype is deemed medium-sized (0.01 to 0.1%). This receptor's antigen is unknown. Base qualities are not recorded, but no much larger clone differs from it by a single base. This sample is drawn from a study of spatial heterogeneity in lung cancer (dated by TCRdb to between 2019 and 2020). At the level of the whole study: More beta-chain than alpha-chain transcripts were consistently detected, likely reflecting higher beta-chain transcript abundance. TCR transcript counts in tumor regions correlated strongly with a T cell transcriptional module score from matched bulk RNA-seq. In the raw uncorrected reads, each unique combination of TCR and UMI appeared more than ten times on average. In non-small cell lung cancer, the study made a quantitative comparison of TCR alpha and beta repertoires among multiple tumor regions, matched nontumor lung and blood. TCR repertoire features were related to nonsynonymous mutation counts determined by whole-exome sequencing of tumor tissue. Both alpha and beta chains were TCR-sequenced in 200 or so tumor regions, fewer than 80 matched nontumor lung samples and 56 PBMC samples obtained at surgery. Beyond this particular receptor, the publication reports: A correlation was observed between the number of expanded intratumoral alpha and beta TCRs and the tumor nonsynonymous mutation count. TCR-seq coverage of tumor T cells was estimated to be only about 6.7% for alpha chains and 11% to 15% for beta chains. Confirming at a functional level the hypothesis that regional TCRs recognize regional mutations was considered to require additional single-cell paired TCR alpha and beta sequencing. The count of ubiquitous expanded TCRs correlated with the count of ubiquitous nonsynonymous mutations, and the count of regional expanded TCRs correlated with the count of regional nonsynonymous mutations.

In light of the paper, this sample's time point label describes: sample taken at primary tumor resection. Samples were obtained from approximately 76 patients with early-stage, untreated non-small cell lung cancer from the lung TRACERx cohort. Whole RNA extracted from tumor and nontumor lung tissue, or from cryopreserved PBMC samples, was used for TCR sequencing without cell sorting. A patient was chosen for TCR sequencing only when enough RNA was available from at least two tumor regions. Tumor and adjacent nontumor lung specimens were reviewed by a lung pathologist before selection. The receptor library was made with 5' RACE. TCRdb lists the instrument as NextSeq 500. To allow correction of PCR and sequencing errors, the TCR library protocol tagged every TCR cDNA molecule with a unique molecular identifier. In the source study's methods: TCR identification, UMI-based error correction and CDR3 extraction were all carried out with Decombinator tools. TCRs above a frequency of 2 per 1,000, corresponding to the top 1% of the tumor frequency distribution, were defined as expanded. Expanded tumor TCRs were classed as regional if statistically deemed absent (corrected P<0.05) from at least one tumor region, otherwise ubiquitous. Each repertoire was subsampled 100 times to 5,000 TCRs, after which Renyi diversity was computed with the R vegan package. CDR3 similarity networks were built from amino acid triplet string-kernel similarity, with CDR3s being connected when pairwise similarity was above 0.82. TCRdb took the public reads, trimmed them with fastp at Q25, ran MiXCR for clone calling and kept in-frame beta chains. One record per CDR3 amino acid sequence lists the most common genes and DNA. These V and J calls are TCRdb output, not the study's own analysis. The sample profile shows 2,000 to 2,500 distinct CDR3 sequences; approximately 14% of them were found once. Together, the top ten hold 10% of the sample.

This clonotype originated in a male donor with early-stage non-small cell lung cancer. This specimen was lung tumor tissue, taken at surgery.

The DNA reads as follows: TGTGCCAGCTCACCACGTTCGGCTTACAATGAGCAGTTCTTC. Its protein is CASSPRSAYNEQFF. This sequence uses TRBV18 and TRBJ2-1, with the D gene too uncertain to name. The CDR3 covers 14 residues, taking in both the cysteine and the phenylalanine. The kept DNA is CDR3 alone, 42 bases in frame from the first base. Deletion took 1 base off V and 4 bases off J, with a span of 8 bases between the germline ends. Per the germline V gene, KGHSH is the CDR1 and LQKENI is the CDR2.